This TCR beta chain stems from a study of T cells in Graves' hyperthyroidism and ophthalmopathy. Study results and limitations: Researchers found most expanded thyroid clonotypes above 0.001 in blood as well. Ophthalmopathy was told apart from stable hyperthyroidism by a 13 V-J model.

Extraction of PBMCs used under 13 ml of fresh peripheral blood. Germline V gene sequence: CDR1 DFQATT, CDR2 SNEGSKA (reference sequence). The CDR3 runs to 13 residues. The V and J ends lost 7 bases and 0 bases respectively, with 10 bases between them. Researchers took RNA transcripts and amplified the TCR beta CDR3 regions from them. A set of HTBI primers served as the primers for a first-round RT-PCR of the TCR CDR3. Via MiXCR, TCRdb re-called the multiplex PCR reads, giving one row per CDR3 protein. The top ten clones hold around a third of a sample with hundreds of thousands of distinct CDR3 sequences, around 21% of them seen once. In regard to this clonotype: Its antigen is unknown.

The chain is built from TRBV20-1 and TRBJ2-4; the D gene is possibly TRBD2 (5 bases). This receptor was obtained from a man aged 25 to 45 with Graves' ophthalmopathy. Sequenced sample: blood. Written as DNA, the CDR3 is TGCAGTGGCGAGGGAGTAGCCAAAAACATTCAGTACTTC. Amino acids: CSGEGVAKNIQYF.